Following are 13 T cell receptor beta chains from one sample sequenced in a study of blood T cell repertoires in COVID-19 (dated by TCRdb to the early 2020s). The library was built by means of the immunoSEQ multiplex PCR assay. TCRdb limited this immuneACCESS table to in-frame rearrangements with V and J called. A share of clones is missing; checked studies link under half to unresolved V genes, and the rest is unexplained. The sample contains a few hundred thousand clones, around four fifths of them found a single time. The biggest ten clones account for 5.2% of the sample. Sample: peripheral blood. These receptor sequences come from a woman in her 70s with COVID-19, enrolled during active disease.

V is TRBV16 and J is TRBJ2-1; 10 bases line up with TRBD1. The V gene's germline CDR1 is KGHSY and CDR2 FQNENV. Trimming cost V 2 bases and J 5 bases; bases outside gene matches: 6. The CDR3 runs 16 residues. As DNA, the CDR3 is TGTGCCAGCAGCCAACTCGGGACAGGGGACAACAATGAGCAGTTCTTC. This encodes CASSQLGTGDNNEQFF.

The gene calls are TRBV6-5 and TRBJ2-7; TRBD1 matches at 7 bases. CDR3 length equals 15 residues. Germline V CDR1 and CDR2: MNHEY, SVGAGI. The V segment lost 4 bases and the J segment 3 bases; nucleotides outside the gene matches: 9. The CDR3 region is CASSLTGTMNYEQYF. DNA of the CDR3: TGTGCCAGCAGTTTGACAGGGACCATGAACTACGAGCAGTACTTC.

The chain has TRBV9 and TRBJ1-2, with D perhaps TRBD1 (6 bases). Germline V gene data show CDR1 as SGDLS and CDR2 as YYNGEE. The germline V and J ends were trimmed by 0 bases and 5 bases, with 11 bases remaining between them. The CDR3 sequence is 14 residues long. The CDR3: CASSVALTGYGYTF. CDR3 coding DNA: TGTGCCAGCAGCGTAGCCCTAACAGGGTATGGCTACACCTTC. Full variable domain (outside the CDR3, taken from reference TRBV9 and TRBJ1-2): DSGVTQTPKHLITATGQRVTLRCSPRSGDLSVYWYQQSLDQGLQFLIQYYNGEERAKGNILERFSAQQFPDLHSELNLSSLELGDSALYFCASSVALTGYGYTFGSGTRLTVV.

The chain uses TRBV28 and TRBJ2-7; D is perhaps TRBD1 (6 bases). CDR3 length equals 15 residues. Trimming stripped 5 bases from V and 0 bases from J, with 14 bases between. Per the germline V gene, CDR1 is MDHEN and CDR2 is SYDVKM. The CDR3 DNA reads as TGTGCCAGCAGTCCCGGAGACAGGTCCTCCTACGAGCAGTACTTC. Encoded protein: CASSPGDRSSYEQYF.

The genes are TRBV21-1 and TRBJ2-7; TRBD2, the D gene given by the table, was not confirmed from the DNA. TRBV21-1 represents a pseudogene. The CDR3 sequence is 13 residues long. The chain's CDR3 is CASSRLGVYEQYF. DNA for the CDR3: TGTGCCAGCAGCAGACTCGGGGTCTACGAGCAGTACTTC.

The chain recombines TRBV2 with TRBJ2-3; perhaps TRBD2 as D (5 bases). Germline V CDR1 and CDR2: SNHLY, FYNNEI. The V end lost 6 bases, the J end lost 0 bases, and 16 bases lay between the germline ends. The length of the CDR3 is 16 residues. This CDR3 reads CASSGSDTGSTDTQYF. Written as DNA, the CDR3 is TGTGCCAGCAGCGGGTCCGATACGGGGAGCACAGATACGCAGTATTTT.

The rearrangement uses TRBV7-2 and TRBJ2-7, with 7 bases identical to TRBD2. Germline V gene data show CDR1 as SGHTA and CDR2 as FQGNSA. The junction had 6 bases not matched to a gene; V was cut back by 4 bases and J by 3 bases. The CDR3 covers 14 residues. The CDR3 reads CASSSQAGLYEQYF. The CDR3 DNA follows: TGTGCCAGCAGCTCCCAAGCGGGACTCTACGAGCAGTACTTC.

The CDR3 nucleotides read TGCGCCAGCAGCCAGGCTAGCGGCTCCCAAGAGACCCAGTACTTC. Its translation is CASSQASGSQETQYF. The chain links TRBV4-1 to TRBJ2-5; 7 bases agree with TRBD2. The J segment lost 1 base and the V segment lost 3 bases, leaving 5 bases of the junction unmatched. The CDR3 runs to 15 residues. Germline assignment: CDR1 MGHRA and CDR2 YSYEKL.

V gene TRBV2 combines with J gene TRBJ1-5; D might be TRBD1 (5 bases). CDR1 is SNHLY, CDR2 FYNNEI, per germline. This CDR3 contains 15 residues. The V end was cut by 1 base, the J end by 7 bases, with 14 bases between. CDR3 sequence: CASSEERGAGQPQHF. As DNA, the CDR3 is TGTGCCAGCAGTGAAGAGAGGGGCGCGGGACAGCCCCAGCATTTT.

This rearrangement joins TRBV28 to TRBJ2-5; TRBD2 matches at 11 bases. The CDR3 totals 16 residues. Germline CDR1 is MDHEN and CDR2 is SYDVKM. The V gene end was trimmed by 5 bases and the J gene end by 5 bases; junction bases not matched to a gene: 10. The CDR3 protein is CASSHQLAGERETQYF. Written as DNA, the CDR3 is TGTGCCAGCAGTCATCAACTAGCGGGAGAAAGGGAGACCCAGTACTTC.

The chain employs TRBV7-6 and TRBJ2-2; TRBD2 matches 9 bases. CDR1 and CDR2 (germline): SGHVS, FNYEAQ. This CDR3 contains 16 residues. With 5 bases clipped from V and 0 bases from J, the junction kept 4 bases outside the gene matches. For the CDR3, the DNA is TGTGCCAGCAGCCCAACTAGCGGGTCGAACACCGGGGAGCTGTTTTTT. This sequence encodes CASSPTSGSNTGELFF.

In its sample, this clone was seen many times. The chain carries TRBV7-2 and TRBJ2-7; 12 bases agree with TRBD2. The CDR3 has 17 residues. The germline CDR1 and CDR2 sequences are SGHTA and FQGNSA. V was clipped by 3 bases and J by 2 bases; unmatched bases: 8. CDR3: CASSFAPGLAGAYEQYF. In nucleotides, the CDR3 is TGTGCCAGCAGCTTCGCTCCGGGACTAGCGGGCGCCTACGAGCAGTACTTC.

The rearrangement links TRBV27 to TRBJ1-5, with TRBD1 as a possible D gene (5 bases). Germline V lookup: CDR1 MNHEY, CDR2 SMNVEV (reference sequence). V shed 2 bases and J shed 6 bases, with 14 bases lying between them. The CDR3 is made up of 15 amino acids. CDR3 sequence: CASSLRAGMTQPQHF. The CDR3 DNA reads as TGTGCCAGCAGTTTAAGGGCAGGGATGACTCAGCCCCAGCATTTT.